One sample yielded the 10 T cell receptor beta chains listed below, sequenced in a study of HIV-infected patients and healthy controls. TCRdb reprocessed the 5' RACE reads with MiXCR, giving one entry per CDR3 protein. The data show about 67,000 distinct CDR3 sequences, about 16% seen once. Sequenced input: CD4+ T cells from blood. Source of these receptors: a human donor in good health.

This clonotype was counted a few times. Written as DNA, the CDR3 is TGTGCCAGTAGTATAAGACAGAACACCGGGGAGCTGTTTTTT. Its translation is CASSIRQNTGELFF. The J gene is TRBJ2-2, the V gene TRBV19; D gene uncertain. Germline values: CDR1 LNHDA, CDR2 SQIVND (reference sequence). V was cut by 2 bases and J by 1 base, with 5 bases left in between. This CDR3 has 14 residues. The full variable domain, in which reference TRBV19 and TRBJ2-2 provide the parts outside the CDR3, is DGGITQSPKYLFRKEGQNVTLSCEQNLNHDAMYWYRQDPGQGLRLIYYSQIVNDFQKGDIAEGYSVSREKKESFPLTVTSAQKNPTAFYLCASSIRQNTGELFFGEGSRLTVL.

The chain carries TRBV6-6 and TRBJ2-7; 9 bases fit TRBD1. The ends lost 6 bases at V and 2 bases at J; junction bases unmatched: 8. Germline CDR1 MNHNY, CDR2 SVGAGI (reference sequence). CDR3 size: 15 residues. The DNA of the CDR3 is TGTGCCAGCAGAAACAAGGGGACAGGGACCTACGAGCAGTACTTC. This encodes CASRNKGTGTYEQYF.

This clonotype was recorded a few times. The V and J genes are TRBV5-1 and TRBJ2-5; perhaps D is TRBD1 or TRBD2 (5 bases each). V lost 4 bases and J 5 bases, leaving 12 bases between the germline ends. CDR3 length equals 13 residues. Germline CDR1 SGHRS, CDR2 YFSETQ. The DNA for the CDR3 is TGCGCCAGCAGCCCGTCCGGGGACGAGACCCAGTACTTC. Translation gives CASSPSGDETQYF.

V is TRBV7-2 and J is TRBJ2-1; 10 nucleotides align to TRBD2. The V gene end was trimmed by 1 base and the J gene end by 8 bases; junction bases not matched to a gene: 5. The CDR3 has 15 amino acids. Germline V gives CDR1 SGHTA, CDR2 FQGNSA. The CDR3 nucleotides read TGTGCCAGCAGCTTAGGACTAGCGGGTCTATATGAGCAGTTCTTC. Translating it yields CASSLGLAGLYEQFF.

The chain carries TRBV18 and TRBJ1-1; D remains unclear. In germline, CDR1 is KGHSH, CDR2 LQKENI. The germline V and J ends were trimmed by 6 bases and 3 bases, with 17 bases remaining between them. The CDR3 has 15 amino acids. The CDR3 loop reads CASSPAGVRDTEAFF. In nucleotides, the CDR3 is TGTGCCAGCTCCCCAGCTGGGGTTCGCGACACTGAAGCTTTCTTT.

The rearrangement links TRBV13 to TRBJ2-7; D may be TRBD2 (6 bases). Trimming removed 2 bases at V and 2 bases at J, with 10 bases between. In germline, CDR1 is PRHDT, CDR2 FYEKMQ (reference sequence). This CDR3 has 14 amino acids. The CDR3 sequence is CASSLRVAAYEQYF. CDR3 DNA sequence: TGTGCCAGCAGCTTACGGGTAGCGGCCTACGAGCAGTACTTC.

This clonotype was seen a few times. V gene TRBV19 combines with J gene TRBJ1-2; 9 bases map to TRBD1. The CDR3 extends over 15 amino acids. V was pared by 3 bases and J by 4 bases, with 6 bases of the junction left unmatched. Germline values: CDR1 LNHDA, CDR2 SQIVND (reference sequence). The CDR3 nucleotides are TGTGCCAGTAGTATCAGGGGACAGGGCCTCTATGGCTACACCTTC. This encodes CASSIRGQGLYGYTF.

The table lists this clonotype with a few counts. The rearrangement joins TRBV3-1 to TRBJ2-1; 10 nucleotides line up with TRBD2. Germline V gene data show CDR1 as LGHDT and CDR2 as YNNKEL (reference sequence). Trimming took 4 bases from V and 7 from J; bases not matched to a gene: 7. CDR3 length: 15 residues. The CDR3 reads CASSRSSGSINEQFF. DNA of the CDR3: TGTGCCAGCAGCCGATCTAGCGGGAGTATTAATGAGCAGTTCTTC.

J is TRBJ2-3 and V is TRBV28; D not resolved. The CDR3 extends over 14 amino acids. Between the trimmed V and J ends, which lost 3 bases and 7 bases, there was a span of 14 bases. CDR1 and CDR2 (germline): MDHEN, SYDVKM. The CDR3 region is CASSFSQIRNTQYF. CDR3 coding DNA: TGTGCCAGCAGTTTTAGCCAGATTCGGAATACGCAGTATTTT.

This clonotype came up many times. The J gene is TRBJ2-7, the V gene TRBV7-2; unclear D gene. The ends were cut back, 4 bases at V and 9 bases at J, with 13 bases in the middle. This CDR3 spans 12 amino acids. The V gene's germline CDR1 is SGHTA and CDR2 FQGNSA. The CDR3 DNA sequence: TGTGCCAGCAGCTCCTATGGAGTCGGGCAGTACTTC. Residues: CASSSYGVGQYF.